This TCR beta chain stems from a study of shared clonotypes between healthy human individuals. Study findings and constraints: The rarefaction results pointed to incomplete sorted-subset sequencing despite large depth.

Concerning this clone: What it recognizes is unknown.

Genomic DNA per cell subset filled all wells of several immunoSEQ plates. Only in-frame clones appear in the TCRdb table, and some are missing; sequencing was by immunoSEQ multiplex PCR. The profile shows roughly 2.6 million clones, around nine tenths of them singletons. CD4+ cells underwent separation, giving CD45RA+ naive and CD45RA-negative memory subsets. The receptor comes from a man aged 18 to 29 in good health. Material for sequencing was naive CD4+ T cells sorted from blood. The subset is: CD45RA+ positively selected.

CDR3 DNA: TGTGCCAGCAGCTCGACAGGGAGCTCCTATAATTCACCCCTCCACTTT. Its protein product is CASSSTGSSYNSPLHF. The chain joins TRBV5-8 to TRBJ1-6; 7 nucleotides agree with TRBD1. The CDR3 length is 16 residues. Germline trimming cut 3 bases from V and 0 bases from J; bases unmatched to any gene: 3. The germline CDR1 and CDR2 sequences are SGHTS and YDEGEE.